Listed here is a single T cell receptor beta chain. No cognate antigen has been identified for it. The sample holds no much larger clone one base away, and base qualities are not on file. TCRbeta CDR3 regions were amplified from genomic DNA using the immunoSEQ Assay, a bias-controlled multiplex PCR. The source study handled its data this way. The number of nucleated cells in each sample was estimated by amplification of reference gene primers within the assay. Sequence reads were collapsed and filtered to measure the absolute abundance of every unique TCRbeta CDR3 rearrangement. For each sample, productive Simpson clonality was calculated by taking the square root of Simpson's diversity index across productive rearrangements. TCRdb retrieved this table from immuneACCESS and kept in-frame rearrangements only. Not all clones are present; in checked studies, unresolved V genes account for under half, and no reason is known for the remainder. That table is the source of V, J and clone size, and D and trimming were worked out from the DNA. The sample contains about 49,000 clones, about 88% of them found a single time. Around 5% of the sample goes to the ten largest clones.

The data are from a study of blood T cell repertoires in COVID-19 (TCRdb year 2020). Notes on the research overall: Samples covering the acute and convalescent phases of COVID-19 were provided by collaborators in the United States, Italy and Spain. The dataset comprised deeply sampled blood TCRbeta repertoires from subjects exposed to, actively infected with, or recovered from COVID-19. Where available, HLA class I and class II types were obtained from metadata supplied by the sample provider rather than from assay-based typing. The repertoires were made available in a free public database intended to serve as a resource for research on the immune response to SARS-CoV-2. Sample metadata almost always included a de-identified subject ID, COVID-19 status, age in years and sex. The material from the prospective study consisted of cDNA or gDNA derived from T cells, B-cell-depleted T cells, or PBMCs. The samples were drawn from the first 160 participants of the ongoing ImmuneRACE study and from about 1,200 subjects provided by 6 global collaborators. The paper as a whole reports these results and caveats: How much clinical and demographic metadata was included differed by source and by participant, and the metadata was provided uncurated.

CDR1 KGHDR and CDR2 SFDVKD were looked up in the germline V gene. Including cysteine and phenylalanine, the CDR3 has 16 amino acids. Only CDR3 DNA remains: 48 bases, in frame from the first base. V loses 2 bases of germline sequence and J loses 6 bases, and the interval between the two ends is 15 bases. The collaborating institutions used their own protocols to collect whole blood in K2EDTA tubes. For TCRbeta analysis, collaborator samples were shipped as frozen whole blood, as isolated PBMCs, or as DNA extracted from either sample type. Sequences were obtained from peripheral blood. The receptor was derived from a man aged 35-49 years with active COVID-19. The rearranged segments are TRBV24-1 and TRBJ2-2, with a tentative D gene TRBD1 over 6 matching bases. The nucleotide sequence is given as TGTGCCACCAGTGATTATGGGGGCGCGGGCCCCGGGGAGCTGTTTTTT. The encoded protein is CATSDYGGAGPGELFF.